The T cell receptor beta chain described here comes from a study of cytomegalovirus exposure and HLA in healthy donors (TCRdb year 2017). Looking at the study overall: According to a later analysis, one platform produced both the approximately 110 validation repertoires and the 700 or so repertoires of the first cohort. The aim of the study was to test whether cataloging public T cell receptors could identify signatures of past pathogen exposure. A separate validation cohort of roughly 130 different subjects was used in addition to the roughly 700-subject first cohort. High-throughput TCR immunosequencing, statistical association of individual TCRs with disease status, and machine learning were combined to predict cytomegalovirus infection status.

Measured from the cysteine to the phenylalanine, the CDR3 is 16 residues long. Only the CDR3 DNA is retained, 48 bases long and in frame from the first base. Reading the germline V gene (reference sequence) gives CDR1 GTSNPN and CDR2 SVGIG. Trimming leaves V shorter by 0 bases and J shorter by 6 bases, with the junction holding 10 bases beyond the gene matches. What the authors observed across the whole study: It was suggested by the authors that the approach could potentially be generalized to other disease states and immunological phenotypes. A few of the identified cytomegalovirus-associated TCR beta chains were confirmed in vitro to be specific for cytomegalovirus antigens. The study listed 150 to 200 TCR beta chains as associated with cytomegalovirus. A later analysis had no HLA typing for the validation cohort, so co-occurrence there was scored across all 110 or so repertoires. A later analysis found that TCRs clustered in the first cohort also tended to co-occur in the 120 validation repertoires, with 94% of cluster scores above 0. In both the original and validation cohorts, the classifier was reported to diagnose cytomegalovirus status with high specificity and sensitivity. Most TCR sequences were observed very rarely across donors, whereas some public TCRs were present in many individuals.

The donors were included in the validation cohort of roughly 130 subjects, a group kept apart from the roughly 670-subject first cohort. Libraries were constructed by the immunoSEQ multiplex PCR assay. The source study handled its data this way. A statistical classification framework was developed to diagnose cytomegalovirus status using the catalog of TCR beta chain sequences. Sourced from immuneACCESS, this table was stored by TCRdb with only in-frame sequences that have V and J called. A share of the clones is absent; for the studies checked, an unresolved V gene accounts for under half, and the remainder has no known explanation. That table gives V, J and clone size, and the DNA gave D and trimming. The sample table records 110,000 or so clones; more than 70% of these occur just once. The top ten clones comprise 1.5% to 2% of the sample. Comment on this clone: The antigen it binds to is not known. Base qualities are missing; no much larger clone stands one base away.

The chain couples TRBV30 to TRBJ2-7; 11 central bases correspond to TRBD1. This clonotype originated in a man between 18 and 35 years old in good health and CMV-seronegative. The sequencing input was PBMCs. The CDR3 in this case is CAWSVLQDRGLGEQYF. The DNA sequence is TGTGCCTGGAGTGTACTTCAGGACAGGGGGCTCGGCGAGCAGTACTTC.